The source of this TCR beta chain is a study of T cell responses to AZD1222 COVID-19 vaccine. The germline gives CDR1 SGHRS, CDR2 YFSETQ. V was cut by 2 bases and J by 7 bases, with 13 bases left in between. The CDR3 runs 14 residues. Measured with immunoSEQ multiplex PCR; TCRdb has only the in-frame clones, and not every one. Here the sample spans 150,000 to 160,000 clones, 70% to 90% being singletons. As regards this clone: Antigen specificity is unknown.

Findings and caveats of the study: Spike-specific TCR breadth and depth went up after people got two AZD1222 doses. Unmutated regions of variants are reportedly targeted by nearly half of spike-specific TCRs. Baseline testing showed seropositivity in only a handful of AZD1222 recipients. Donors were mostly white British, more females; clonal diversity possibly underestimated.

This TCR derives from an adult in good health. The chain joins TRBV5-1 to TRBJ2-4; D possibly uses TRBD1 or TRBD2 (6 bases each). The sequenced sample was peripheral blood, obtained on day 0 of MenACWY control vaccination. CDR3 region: CASSFPTGANIQYF. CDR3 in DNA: TGCGCCAGCAGCTTCCCGACGGGGGCCAACATTCAGTACTTC.